This entry features one TCR beta chain sequence. Germline V gene sequence: CDR1 GTSNPN, CDR2 SVGIG (reference sequence). V lost 0 bases, J lost 9 bases, and 9 bases lay in between. This CDR3 is 13 amino acids long. This sample is part of a study of blood T cell repertoires in COVID-19. Across the whole study: From the United States, Italy and Spain came samples of acute and convalescent COVID-19. Sources were T cells, B-cell-depleted T cells, or PBMCs; the material itself was cDNA or gDNA.

Categorization into cohorts depended on clinical history that participants reported. Before being deemed recovered, Cohort 3 donors had two negative PCRs, clearance, or symptom resolution. Sequencing was performed with immunoSEQ multiplex PCR; in TCRdb, only in-frame clones are kept and a portion is missing. The data show more than 400,000 clones, 75% to 90% seen once. The V call is TRBV30, the J call TRBJ1-6; tentatively, D is TRBD1 (5 bases). Sequencing was performed on PBMCs or T cells enriched from blood (not recorded which). This TCR was sampled from a young woman who had recovered from COVID-19. CDR3 bases: TGTGCCTGGAGTGTAAAAGGGGCTTCACCCCTCCACTTT. Translation: CAWSVKGASPLHF.